These 21 T cell receptor beta chains originate from one sample sequenced in a study of cytomegalovirus exposure and HLA in healthy donors. The PCR contained 60 Vbeta and 13 Jbeta primers. Data came from immunoSEQ multiplex PCR; TCRdb stores just in-frame clones and leaves some out. This sample has approximately 200,000 clones, with about 77% found just once. Specimen: PBMCs. The receptors were gathered from a woman aged 25 to 39 in good health and CMV-seropositive.

J is TRBJ1-1 and V is TRBV4-3, with 7 bases lining up with TRBD1. CDR3 length equals 14 residues. The V and J ends lost 4 bases and 4 bases, in that order; junction bases with no gene match: 6. Germline-derived CDR1 and CDR2 are LGHNA and YSLEER. The CDR3 region is CASSRSTGSTEAFF. The CDR3 DNA is TGCGCCAGCAGCCGTTCGACAGGGTCCACTGAAGCTTTCTTT.

This chain uses TRBV7-9 with TRBJ1-2; tentatively, D is TRBD1 (6 bases). The V gene's germline CDR1 is SEHNR and CDR2 FQNEAQ (reference sequence). This CDR3 has 15 residues. V lost 1 base and J 6 bases, leaving 15 bases between the germline ends. The CDR3 protein is CASSLGAGAMDGYTF. The CDR3 nucleotides are TGTGCCAGCAGCTTAGGGGCGGGGGCTATGGATGGCTACACCTTC.

The chain combines TRBV5-1 with TRBJ2-7, with 9 bases that match TRBD1. V shed 6 bases, J shed 3 bases, and the junction held 4 bases outside the gene matches. CDR1 and CDR2 (germline): SGHRS, YFSETQ. The CDR3 length is 13 residues. The CDR3: CASTRTGDYEQYF. The CDR3 DNA sequence: TGCGCCAGCACCAGGACAGGGGACTACGAGCAGTACTTC.

V is TRBV6-6 and J is TRBJ2-7, with D uncertain. The CDR3 has 11 residues. Germline values: CDR1 MNHNY, CDR2 SVGAGI (reference sequence). V dropped 6 bases and J dropped 1 base, with 4 bases sitting between them. CDR3: CASSFSYEQYF. The CDR3 region has the DNA TGTGCCAGCAGCTTTTCCTACGAGCAGTACTTC.

The V and J genes are TRBV11-2 and TRBJ1-1; D not certain. The germline gives CDR1 SGHAT, CDR2 FQNNGV. V shed 1 base and J shed 1 base, with 10 bases lying between them. CDR3 length equals 15 residues. The DNA of the CDR3 is TGTGCCAGCAGCTTAGCCGGACGGGAGAACACTGAAGCTTTCTTT. It codes for CASSLAGRENTEAFF.

This chain links TRBV7-2 with TRBJ2-7, with D maybe TRBD2 (5 bases). Trimming took off 1 base at V and 1 base at J, with 14 bases between the two ends. CDR1 is SGHTA and CDR2 is FQGNSA in the germline V gene. The CDR3 runs 16 residues. CDR3 nucleotides: TGTGCCAGCAGCTTAGTAGGAGGAAGCGCTTCCTACGAGCAGTACTTC. It translates to CASSLVGGSASYEQYF.

V is TRBV6-1 and J is TRBJ1-3; weak D call: TRBD1 (6 bases). The CDR3 is 15 amino acids. Germline V gene data show CDR1 as MNHNS and CDR2 as SASEGT. V lost 5 bases and J lost 4, with 15 bases in between. CDR3 sequence: CASSSGTLGGNTIYF. DNA for the CDR3: TGTGCCAGCAGTTCCGGGACACTTGGCGGAAACACCATATATTTT.

The rearrangement links TRBV4-1 to TRBJ1-2; no firm D call. V lost 1 base, J lost 3 bases, and 6 bases lay in between. This CDR3 has 13 amino acids. Per germline, CDR1 MGHRA and CDR2 YSYEKL. As DNA, the CDR3 is TGCGCCAGCAGCCAAGTGGCCTACTATGGCTACACCTTC. Translated: CASSQVAYYGYTF.

The chain joins TRBV5-4 to TRBJ1-1, with 8 bases matching TRBD1. V dropped 0 bases and J dropped 7; count of bases not matched to a gene: 5. The CDR3 is made up of 14 amino acids. CDR1 SGHNT and CDR2 YYREEE come from the germline V gene (reference sequence). The DNA for the CDR3 is TGTGCCAGCAGCTTGGAACAGGGGGTAGGTGAAGCTTTCTTT. This translates into CASSLEQGVGEAFF.

The chain combines TRBV19 with TRBJ2-7; 9 nucleotides align to TRBD1. Trimming cost V 4 bases and J 3 bases; bases outside gene matches: 7. Germline V gives CDR1 LNHDA, CDR2 SQIVND (reference sequence). The CDR3 consists of 15 residues. CDR3 nucleotides: TGTGCCAGTAGTACAGCCGGGACAGGGAGCTACGAGCAGTACTTC. Protein: CASSTAGTGSYEQYF.

A word on this clone: One end of the junction is discordant with germline, which a read error may explain. Other DNA sequences in the sample encode the same CDR3. J is TRBJ1-1 and V is TRBV7-2, with TRBD1 identical over 9 bases. CDR1 and CDR2 (germline): SGHTA, FQGNSA. The CDR3 runs 17 residues. Written as DNA, the CDR3 is TGCGCCAGCAGCTCCCCCCGGACAGGGGCTTTAGGCGCTGAAGCTTTCTTT. Its translation is CASSSPRTGALGAEAFF.

This clone has more than one count but fewer than ten. The chain employs TRBV7-3 and TRBJ2-5; D is unresolved. The CDR3 extends over 13 amino acids. The ends were cut back, 6 bases at V and 2 bases at J, with 10 bases in the middle. CDR1 and CDR2 (germline): SGHTA, FQGTGA. This CDR3 reads CASSPTAQETQYF. In DNA, the CDR3 is TGTGCCAGCAGTCCTACAGCTCAAGAGACCCAGTACTTC.

The rearrangement links TRBV18 to TRBJ2-3; 11 nucleotides agree with TRBD2. Germline V gene lookup returns CDR1 KGHSH and CDR2 LQKENI. V lost 5 bases, J lost 8 bases, and 9 bases stayed unmatched. This CDR3 comprises 15 residues. The CDR3 DNA sequence: TGTGCCAGCTCAAAGGGACTAGCGGACCCGGGTACGCAGTATTTT. Amino acid sequence: CASSKGLADPGTQYF.

This rearrangement joins TRBV15 to TRBJ1-1; D may be TRBD1 (5 bases). The V end was cut by 1 base, the J end by 5 bases, with 14 bases between. Germline values: CDR1 LNHNV, CDR2 YYDKDF (reference sequence). The length of the CDR3 is 15 residues. CDR3 in amino acids: CATSRGEQGGTEAFF. In DNA form, the CDR3 reads TGTGCCACCAGCAGAGGTGAGCAGGGTGGAACTGAAGCTTTCTTT. The variable domain in full, completed from reference TRBV15 and TRBJ1-1, reads DAMVIQNPRYQVTQFGKPVTLSCSQTLNHNVMYWYQQKSSQAPKLLFHYYDKDFNNEADTPDNFQSRRPNTSFCFLDIRSPGLGDTAMYLCATSRGEQGGTEAFFGQGTRLTVV.

The chain has TRBV2 and TRBJ2-7; 10 bases match TRBD2. The CDR3 is 16 residues long. V lost 1 base and J lost 5; bases outside the gene matches: 8. CDR1 SNHLY and CDR2 FYNNEI come from the germline V gene. CDR3 in DNA: TGTGCCAGCAGTGAAGATGAAGCGGGAGGGAGGAACGAGCAGTACTTC. Its translation is CASSEDEAGGRNEQYF.

The rearrangement joins TRBV9 to TRBJ2-7; 9 nucleotides align to TRBD1. V lost 3 bases, J lost 4 bases, and 23 bases stayed unmatched. The CDR3 is 20 residues long. The V gene's germline CDR1 is SGDLS and CDR2 YYNGEE. CDR3 region: CASSAAWKEVLRDREYEQYF. The CDR3 nucleotides are TGTGCCAGCAGCGCAGCGTGGAAGGAGGTTCTCCGGGACAGGGAGTACGAGCAGTACTTC.

The gene calls are TRBV6-5 and TRBJ2-7; 7 positions match TRBD1. CDR3 length: 15 residues. In germline, CDR1 is MNHEY, CDR2 SVGAGI. The ends lost 2 bases at V and 3 bases at J; junction bases unmatched: 7. CDR3 DNA sequence: TGTGCCAGCAGTTACGCTCCGGGACAGATCTACGAGCAGTACTTC. Residues: CASSYAPGQIYEQYF.

The chain has TRBV6-5 and TRBJ2-1; 7 bases are shared with TRBD2. Germline V gives CDR1 MNHEY, CDR2 SVGAGI. This CDR3 has 11 amino acids. Trimming at V came to 8 bases and at J to 9 bases, leaving 4 bases not matched to a gene. CDR3 nucleotide sequence: TGTGCCAGCGCCGCGGGAGCTGAGCAGTTCTTC. Amino acid sequence: CASAAGAEQFF.

The chain's CDR3 is CASSIDRTGPVGYTF. In DNA, the CDR3 is TGTGCCAGTAGTATAGATCGGACAGGGCCGGTTGGCTACACCTTC. The chain employs TRBV19 and TRBJ1-2; 8 nucleotides agree with TRBD1. J lost 7 bases, V lost 0 bases, and 7 bases had no gene match. Germline values: CDR1 LNHDA, CDR2 SQIVND (reference sequence). CDR3 length: 15 residues.

The chain links TRBV2 to TRBJ1-2; D not certain. The V end was cut by 4 bases, the J end by 8 bases, with 14 bases between. Germline CDR1 and CDR2: SNHLY and FYNNEI. CDR3 length equals 13 residues. The CDR3 coding sequence is TGTGCCAGCAGTGGAGGGCCCGTCGGGGGCTACACCTTC. Translating it yields CASSGGPVGGYTF.

This clone was seen a few times. The gene calls are TRBV6-5 and TRBJ2-7, with 8 bases matching TRBD1. Trimming cost V 6 bases and J 0 bases; bases outside gene matches: 7. The CDR3 is made up of 15 amino acids. The germline gives CDR1 MNHEY, CDR2 SVGAGI. CDR3 region: CASSTSGGFSYEQYF. As DNA, the CDR3 is TGTGCCAGCAGCACATCAGGGGGCTTCTCCTACGAGCAGTACTTC.